This T cell receptor (beta chain) was sequenced during a study of blood T cell repertoires in COVID-19. The wider study: Samples of COVID-19 (acute and convalescent) were obtained from the United States, Italy and Spain. Sources were T cells, B-cell-depleted T cells, or PBMCs; the material itself was cDNA or gDNA.

The Seattle site enrolled patients during active infection and followed them longitudinally. Source study methods: Amplifying reference gene primers gave estimates of nucleated cell counts. Here immunoSEQ multiplex PCR was the method, and the copy in TCRdb shows in-frame clones only, minus some. The V and J calls and the clone size are those of that table, but D and trimming were determined from the DNA. The table records around 180,000 clones, around 81% of them present only once. The source material was peripheral blood. The sequence came from a woman of 80 years or more with COVID-19, enrolled during active disease.

The CDR3 protein is CASRDRGNTEAFF. In nucleotides, the CDR3 is TGTGCCAGCAGGGACAGGGGGAACACTGAAGCTTTCTTT. The chain couples TRBV5-4 to TRBJ1-1; 9 nucleotides match TRBD1. V shed 5 bases and J 1 base; nucleotides not matched to a gene: 0. The CDR3 totals 13 residues. Germline lookup yields CDR1 SGHNT and CDR2 YYREEE (reference sequence).